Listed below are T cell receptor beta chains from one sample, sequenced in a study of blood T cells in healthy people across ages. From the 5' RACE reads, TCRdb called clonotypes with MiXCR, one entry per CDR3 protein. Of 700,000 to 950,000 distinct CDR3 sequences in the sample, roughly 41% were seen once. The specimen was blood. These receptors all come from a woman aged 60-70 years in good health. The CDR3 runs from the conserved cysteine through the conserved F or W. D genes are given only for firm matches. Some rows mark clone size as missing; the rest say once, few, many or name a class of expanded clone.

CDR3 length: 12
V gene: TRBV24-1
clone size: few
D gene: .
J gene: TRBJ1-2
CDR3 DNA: TGTGCCACCAGTGATTTGTTGACTGACTACACCTTC
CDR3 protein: CATSDLLTDYTF

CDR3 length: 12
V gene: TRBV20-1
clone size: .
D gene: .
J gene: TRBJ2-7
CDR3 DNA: TGCAGTGCTAGTGGACAGAACTACGAGCAGTACTTC
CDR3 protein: CSASGQNYEQYF

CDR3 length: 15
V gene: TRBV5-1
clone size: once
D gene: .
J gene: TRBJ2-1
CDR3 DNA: TGCACCAGCTCCCGACGACGCCCCGAAACCAATGAGCAGTTCTTC
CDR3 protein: CTSSRRRPETNEQFF

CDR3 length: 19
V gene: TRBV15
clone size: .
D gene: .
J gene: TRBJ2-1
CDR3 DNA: TGTGCCACCAGCAGAGACAGGAGGGCGTCGGCGGGAAGCTACAATGAGCAGTTCTTC
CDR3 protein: CATSRDRRASAGSYNEQFF

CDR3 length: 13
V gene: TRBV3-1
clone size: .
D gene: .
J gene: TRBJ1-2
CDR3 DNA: TGTGCCAGCAGCCAAGACGGGGGGCGCGGCTACACCTTC
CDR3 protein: CASSQDGGRGYTF

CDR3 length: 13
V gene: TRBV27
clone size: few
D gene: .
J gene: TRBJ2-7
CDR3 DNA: TGTGCCAGCAGTGCATCTGTCTCCTACGAGCAGTACTTC
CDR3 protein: CASSASVSYEQYF

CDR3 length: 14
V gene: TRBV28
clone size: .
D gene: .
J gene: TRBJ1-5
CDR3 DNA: TGTGCCAGCAGTCCCCCCATGGAGGGCCAGCCCCAGCATTTT
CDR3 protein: CASSPPMEGQPQHF

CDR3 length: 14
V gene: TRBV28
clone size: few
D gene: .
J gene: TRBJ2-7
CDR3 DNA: TGTGCCAGCAGTTTTCAGGGTACTGGCTACGAGCAGTACTTC
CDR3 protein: CASSFQGTGYEQYF

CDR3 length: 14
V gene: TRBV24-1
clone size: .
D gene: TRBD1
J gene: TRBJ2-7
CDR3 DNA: TGTGCCACCAGTGACCCGGACAGGGCCTACGAGCAGTACTTC
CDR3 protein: CATSDPDRAYEQYF

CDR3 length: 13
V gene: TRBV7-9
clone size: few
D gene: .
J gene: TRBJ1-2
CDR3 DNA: TGTGCCAGCAGCATCGGTCCTAACTATGGCTACACCTTC
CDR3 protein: CASSIGPNYGYTF

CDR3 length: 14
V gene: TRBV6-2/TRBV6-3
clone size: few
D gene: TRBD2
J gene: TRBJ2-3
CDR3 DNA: TGTGCCAGCAGTTATGGCGGGGGATCGGATACGCAGTATTTT
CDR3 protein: CASSYGGGSDTQYF

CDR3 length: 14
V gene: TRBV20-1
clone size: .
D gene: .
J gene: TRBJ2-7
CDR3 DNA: TGCAGTGCTAGCAGTCGATCCAACTCCTACGAGCAGTACTTC
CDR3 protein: CSASSRSNSYEQYF